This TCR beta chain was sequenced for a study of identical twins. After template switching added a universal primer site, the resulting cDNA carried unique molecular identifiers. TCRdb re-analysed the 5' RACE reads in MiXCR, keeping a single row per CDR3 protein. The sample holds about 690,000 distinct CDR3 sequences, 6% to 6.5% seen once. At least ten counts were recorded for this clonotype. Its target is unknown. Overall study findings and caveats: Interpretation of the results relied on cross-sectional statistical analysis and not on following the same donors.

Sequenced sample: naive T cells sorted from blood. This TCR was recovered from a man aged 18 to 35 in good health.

In DNA form, the CDR3 reads TGTGCCATCAGTCGGGGTCCCAATGAGCAGTTCTTC. Translating gives CAISRGPNEQFF. The chain carries TRBV10-3 and TRBJ2-1; the D gene is possibly TRBD2 (5 bases). Trimming pared 5 bases from V and 6 bases from J, leaving 8 bases between. This CDR3 spans 12 amino acids. Germline lookup yields CDR1 ENHRY and CDR2 SYGVKD.